The 29 T cell receptor beta chains presented below share a single source sample, sequenced in a study of T cell repertoires in cytomegalovirus infection. TCRdb passed the reads through MiXCR, listing each CDR3 protein once. The sample carries roughly 720,000 distinct CDR3 sequences, 35% recorded once. Sequenced: PBMCs. These receptors all stem from a human donor in good health (CMV status not recorded). Some clones in this sample may be carry-over from other donors' samples.

The V and J genes are TRBV6-6 and TRBJ2-6; a weak D match, TRBD1 (5 bases). CDR1 and CDR2 (germline): MNHNY, SVGAGI (reference sequence). V lost 8 bases and J 0 bases, leaving 8 bases between the germline ends. The CDR3 consists of 14 residues. The CDR3 region is CASWQGSGANVLTF. The CDR3 bases are TGTGCCAGCTGGCAGGGCTCTGGGGCCAACGTCCTGACTTTC.

The V call is TRBV29-1, the J call TRBJ1-1; 12 nucleotides match TRBD1. V dropped 6 bases and J dropped 7; count of bases not matched to a gene: 9. CDR3 size: 14 residues. CDR1 and CDR2 from the germline V gene are SQVTM and ANQGSEA. The CDR3 loop is CSVGGQGARNEAFF. For the CDR3, the DNA is TGCAGCGTGGGGGGACAGGGGGCGAGGAATGAAGCTTTCTTT.

This clonotype came up a few times. The rearrangement links TRBV15 to TRBJ2-2; TRBD2 might be the D (6 bases). The length of the CDR3 is 15 residues. V was trimmed by 2 bases and J by 2 bases, leaving 9 bases between them. Germline assignment: CDR1 LNHNV and CDR2 YYDKDF (reference sequence). CDR3 region: CATSRSGGNTGELFF. The CDR3 nucleotides are TGTGCCACCAGCAGATCCGGGGGAAACACCGGGGAGCTGTTTTTT.

The gene calls are TRBV6-1 and TRBJ1-1; tentative D call: TRBD1 (5 bases). The CDR3 spans 15 residues. Germline loops: CDR1 MNHNS, CDR2 SASEGT. V gave up 0 bases and J gave up 4 bases, with 12 bases separating them. CDR3 protein: CASSEARVRITEAFF. In DNA form, the CDR3 reads TGTGCCAGCAGTGAAGCCAGGGTTCGTATCACTGAAGCTTTCTTT.

A few counts support this clonotype. The chain joins TRBV28 to TRBJ1-1; no definite D call. The CDR3 contains 14 residues. Per the germline V gene, CDR1 is MDHEN and CDR2 is SYDVKM. V was shortened by 6 bases and J by 0 bases, with 11 bases between the two germline ends. The CDR3 region is CASSDPSVNTEAFF. The CDR3 region has the DNA TGTGCCAGCAGCGACCCGTCGGTGAACACTGAAGCTTTCTTT. Full variable domain (outside the CDR3, taken from reference TRBV28 and TRBJ1-1): DVKVTQSSRYLVKRTGEKVFLECVQDMDHENMFWYRQDPGLGLRLIYFSYDVKMKEKGDIPEGYSVSREKKERFSLILESASTNQTSMYLCASSDPSVNTEAFFGQGTRLTVV.

This clonotype appeared a few times. The chain uses TRBV28 and TRBJ2-7, with 9 bases that match TRBD1. The CDR3 has 15 amino acids. After removal of 3 bases from V and 6 bases from J, the junction contained 9 bases not matched to a gene. The germline gives CDR1 MDHEN, CDR2 SYDVKM. Here the CDR3 DNA reads TGTGCCAGCAGTTTGCCAGTAACAGGGGGCGGCGAGCAGTACTTC. This encodes CASSLPVTGGGEQYF.

The chain carries TRBV18 and TRBJ2-3, with TRBD2 matching 13 bases. CDR1 is KGHSH, CDR2 LQKENI, per germline. This CDR3 has 17 residues. V trimming: 3 bases; J trimming: 1 base; junction bases outside the gene matches: 4. This chain's CDR3 is CASSPSGLAGGTDTQYF. The CDR3 DNA sequence: TGTGCCAGCTCACCTTCAGGACTAGCGGGGGGCACAGATACGCAGTATTTT.

This chain connects TRBV12-3 or TRBV12-4 to TRBJ2-1, with 9 bases that match TRBD2. The V and J ends lost 4 bases and 8 bases, in that order; junction bases with no gene match: 12. The CDR3 is 16 residues long. The CDR3 nucleotides read TGTGCCAGCAGTTCGGGACTAGCCACCCTGGGGGATGAGCAGTTCTTC. This codes for CASSSGLATLGDEQFF.

The sample holds a few counts of this clonotype. The chain joins TRBV2 to TRBJ2-2; weak D call: TRBD2 (5 bases). This CDR3 is built from 15 residues. Per the germline V gene, CDR1 is SNHLY and CDR2 is FYNNEI. Trimming left V 7 bases short and J 1 base short, with 13 bases between. CDR3 protein: CASTEGIRNTGELFF. For the CDR3, the DNA is TGTGCCAGCACCGAGGGTATTCGGAACACCGGGGAGCTGTTTTTT.

The chain joins TRBV6-6 to TRBJ2-3, with 8 bases aligning to TRBD2. J lost 3 bases, V lost 0 bases, and 8 bases had no gene match. This CDR3 is built from 17 residues. Germline lookup yields CDR1 MNHNY and CDR2 SVGAGI (reference sequence). CDR3 residues: CASSYSGSGAGTDTQYF. In DNA, the CDR3 is TGTGCCAGCAGTTACTCAGGTAGCGGGGCGGGGACAGATACGCAGTATTTT.

This clonotype was seen more than once but under ten times. The chain recombines TRBV15 with TRBJ2-7; the D gene could be TRBD1 or TRBD2 (5 bases each). The V and J ends lost 0 bases and 1 base respectively, with 16 bases between them. CDR1 and CDR2 (germline): LNHNV, YYDKDF (reference sequence). This CDR3 is 17 amino acids long. The CDR3 DNA reads TGTGCCACCAGCAGAGATGGAACGGGACGCAAATCCTACGAGCAGTACTTC. It yields the protein CATSRDGTGRKSYEQYF.

This clonotype was picked up a small number of times. The chain employs TRBV7-9 and TRBJ2-5; TRBD1 aligns across 11 bases. V gave up 4 bases and J gave up 4 bases; unmatched junction bases: 5. Germline CDR1 reads SEHNR; CDR2 reads FQNEAQ (reference sequence). The CDR3 has 15 residues. The CDR3 DNA reads TGTGCCAGCAGCTCCCCCGGGACAGGGGGAGAGACCCAGTACTTC. Its protein is CASSSPGTGGETQYF.

The rearrangement uses TRBV10-3 and TRBJ2-3, with D unresolved. Per the germline V gene, CDR1 is ENHRY and CDR2 is SYGVKD. The CDR3 is 14 residues long. Trimming removed 2 bases at V and 1 base at J, with 7 bases between. The CDR3 reads CAISEMTGTDTQYF. DNA of the CDR3: TGTGCCATCAGTGAGATGACTGGCACAGATACGCAGTATTTT.

J is TRBJ1-1 and V is TRBV29-1; D call uncertain. V lost 1 base, J lost 0 bases, and 6 bases lay in between. This CDR3 has 13 residues. Germline loops: CDR1 SQVTM, CDR2 ANQGSEA. CDR3 amino acids: CSVEAQLNTEAFF. The CDR3, as DNA: TGCAGCGTTGAAGCGCAGCTGAACACTGAAGCTTTCTTT.

The chain employs TRBV7-1 and TRBJ2-7; 14 nucleotides line up with TRBD2. TRBV7-1 is labeled an ORF, and its function is uncertain. The junction had 10 bases not matched to a gene; V was cut back by 5 bases and J by 4 bases. This CDR3 contains 17 residues. This chain's CDR3 is CASSAPGLAGVRYEQYF. The CDR3 nucleotides read TGTGCCAGCAGCGCTCCGGGACTAGCGGGAGTTCGTTACGAGCAGTACTTC.

V gene TRBV20-1 combines with J gene TRBJ1-1, with D hard to call. The length of the CDR3 is 12 residues. Trimming shortened V by 4 bases and J by 1 base, and 7 bases separated the two germline ends. Looked up from germline, CDR1 is DFQATT and CDR2 is SNEGSKA (reference sequence). The DNA for the CDR3 is TGCAGTGCTACTACTGGGAACACTGAAGCTTTCTTT. This codes for CSATTGNTEAFF.

With regard to this clonotype: It may be a read error: a sequence one base away is much more abundant. The chain is built from TRBV6-6 and TRBJ2-1; 13 nucleotides agree with TRBD2. The length of the CDR3 is 15 residues. CDR1 MNHNY and CDR2 SVGAGI come from the germline V gene (reference sequence). The V and J ends lost 6 bases and 4 bases, in that order; junction bases with no gene match: 3. The CDR3 DNA sequence: TGTGCCAGCAGGGAACTAGCGGGGGGGTACAATGAGCAGTTCTTC. This sequence encodes CASRELAGGYNEQFF.

V is TRBV15 and J is TRBJ1-6, with 7 bases that match TRBD1. V dropped 2 bases and J dropped 9; count of bases not matched to a gene: 10. The CDR3 is made up of 16 amino acids. Germline V gene data show CDR1 as LNHNV and CDR2 as YYDKDF (reference sequence). CDR3 nucleotide sequence: TGTGCCACCAGCAGAAACCCCGGGACAGTCCTTTCACCCCTCCACTTT. It is translated as CATSRNPGTVLSPLHF.

This clonotype was counted at least ten times. The J gene is TRBJ1-1, the V gene TRBV12-3 or TRBV12-4; 8 nucleotides agree with TRBD1. Germline trimming cut 6 bases from V and 1 base from J; bases unmatched to any gene: 4. The CDR3 sequence is 14 residues long. The CDR3 region is CASRDRGRNTEAFF. CDR3 in DNA: TGTGCCAGCAGAGACAGGGGCCGGAACACTGAAGCTTTCTTT.

The V and J genes are TRBV20-1 and TRBJ1-3, with D perhaps matching TRBD1 (5 bases). In germline, CDR1 is DFQATT, CDR2 SNEGSKA (reference sequence). This CDR3 spans 15 amino acids. V was cut by 1 base and J by 0 bases, with 10 bases left in between. CDR3 amino acids: CSARAGQGSGNTIYF. The CDR3 DNA reads TGCAGTGCTAGAGCGGGTCAGGGCTCTGGAAACACCATATATTTT.

In its sample, this clonotype was seen once. The J gene is TRBJ1-5, the V gene TRBV6-1; D is ambiguous. The CDR3 length is 14 residues. Per the germline V gene, CDR1 is MNHNS and CDR2 is SASEGT. Between the trimmed V and J ends, which lost 2 bases and 6 bases, there was a span of 11 bases. This CDR3 is CASSELGTGQPQHF. The CDR3 DNA sequence: TGTGCCAGCAGTGAACTGGGCACGGGTCAGCCCCAGCATTTT.

Details on this clonotype: The germline gene is not matched at one end of the junction; a read error may be the cause. The V gene is TRBV6-1, the J gene TRBJ2-3, with 8 bases that match TRBD2. Germline CDR1 is MNHNS and CDR2 is SASEGT. The CDR3 consists of 14 residues. DNA of the CDR3: TGTGCCAGCAGAGAAGCGGGGGGCACAGATACGCAGTATTTT. Translated: CASREAGGTDTQYF.

This chain connects TRBV4-1 to TRBJ2-5; D may be TRBD1 or TRBD2 (5 bases each). Germline CDR1 is MGHRA and CDR2 is YSYEKL. V was shortened by 1 base and J by 9 bases, with 24 bases between the two germline ends. CDR3 size: 17 residues. Written as DNA, the CDR3 is TGCGCCAGCAGCCAAGGATCCAACCCCACCACAATGGGGGCCCAGTACTTC. Protein product: CASSQGSNPTTMGAQYF.

This clonotype was recorded a few times. The genes are TRBV29-1 and TRBJ2-7, with no clear D. The CDR3 loop spans 13 amino acids. V gave up 4 bases and J gave up 0 bases, with 10 bases separating them. Germline V gives CDR1 SQVTM, CDR2 ANQGSEA. The CDR3 coding sequence is TGCAGCGTTGCAGGCTTTAACTCCTACGAGCAGTACTTC. The encoded protein is CSVAGFNSYEQYF.

The chain carries TRBV20-1 and TRBJ1-2, with D possibly TRBD1 on 6 matching bases. The CDR3 extends over 13 amino acids. With 6 bases removed from V and 8 bases from J, the gap between germline ends came to 19 bases. Germline CDR1 DFQATT, CDR2 SNEGSKA (reference sequence). For the CDR3, the DNA is TGCAGTGCCTGGAGGGCGGGGGCGCGGGGCTACACCTTC. This gives the protein CSAWRAGARGYTF.

The chain combines TRBV6-5 with TRBJ1-1, with D perhaps matching TRBD1 (5 bases). The CDR3 runs to 16 residues. Germline assignment: CDR1 MNHEY and CDR2 SVGAGI. Trimming stripped 0 bases from V and 4 bases from J, with 15 bases between. DNA for the CDR3: TGTGCCAGCAGTTACTCGTCCGGTCTAAGGGGCACTGAAGCTTTCTTT. Translating it yields CASSYSSGLRGTEAFF.

This clonotype was seen a handful of times. The chain is built from TRBV10-3 and TRBJ1-5; D not resolved. The CDR3 extends over 15 amino acids. Germline loops: CDR1 ENHRY, CDR2 SYGVKD. The V gene lost 3 bases and the J gene lost 5 bases, with 14 bases spanning the gap. The chain's CDR3 is CAISDAGGLYQPQHF. CDR3 DNA: TGTGCCATCAGTGATGCCGGAGGTCTATATCAGCCCCAGCATTTT.

This chain links TRBV14 with TRBJ2-2; 7 bases line up with TRBD1. The J segment lost 3 bases and the V segment lost 2 bases, leaving 6 bases of the junction unmatched. CDR1 and CDR2 (germline): SGHDN, FVKESK. The CDR3 sequence is 16 residues long. CDR3 region: CASSQRQGRDTGELFF. CDR3 nucleotides: TGTGCCAGCAGCCAAAGACAGGGTCGTGACACCGGGGAGCTGTTTTTT.

This sequence joins TRBV4-1 and TRBJ2-3; D gene uncertain. The CDR3 is 15 amino acids. Deletions cut 7 bases from V and 3 bases from J, with 17 bases between. Germline-derived CDR1 and CDR2 are MGHRA and YSYEKL. The CDR3 reads CASTVTAVRTDTQYF. CDR3 DNA sequence: TGCGCCAGCACCGTTACCGCGGTTCGGACAGATACGCAGTATTTT.